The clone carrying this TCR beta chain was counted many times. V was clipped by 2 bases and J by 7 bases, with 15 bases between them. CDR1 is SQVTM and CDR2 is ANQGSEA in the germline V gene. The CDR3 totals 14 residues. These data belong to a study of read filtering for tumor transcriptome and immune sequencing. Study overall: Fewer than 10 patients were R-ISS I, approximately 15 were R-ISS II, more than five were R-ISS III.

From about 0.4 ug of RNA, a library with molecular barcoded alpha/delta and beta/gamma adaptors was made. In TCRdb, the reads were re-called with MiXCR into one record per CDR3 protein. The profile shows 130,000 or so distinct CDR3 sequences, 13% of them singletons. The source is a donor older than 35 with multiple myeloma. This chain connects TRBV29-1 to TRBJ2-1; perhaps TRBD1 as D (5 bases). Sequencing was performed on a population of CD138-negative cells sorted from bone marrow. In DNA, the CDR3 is TGCAGCGTTGAATCTAGGGGTCAGTTAAATGAGCAGTTCTTC. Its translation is CSVESRGQLNEQFF.